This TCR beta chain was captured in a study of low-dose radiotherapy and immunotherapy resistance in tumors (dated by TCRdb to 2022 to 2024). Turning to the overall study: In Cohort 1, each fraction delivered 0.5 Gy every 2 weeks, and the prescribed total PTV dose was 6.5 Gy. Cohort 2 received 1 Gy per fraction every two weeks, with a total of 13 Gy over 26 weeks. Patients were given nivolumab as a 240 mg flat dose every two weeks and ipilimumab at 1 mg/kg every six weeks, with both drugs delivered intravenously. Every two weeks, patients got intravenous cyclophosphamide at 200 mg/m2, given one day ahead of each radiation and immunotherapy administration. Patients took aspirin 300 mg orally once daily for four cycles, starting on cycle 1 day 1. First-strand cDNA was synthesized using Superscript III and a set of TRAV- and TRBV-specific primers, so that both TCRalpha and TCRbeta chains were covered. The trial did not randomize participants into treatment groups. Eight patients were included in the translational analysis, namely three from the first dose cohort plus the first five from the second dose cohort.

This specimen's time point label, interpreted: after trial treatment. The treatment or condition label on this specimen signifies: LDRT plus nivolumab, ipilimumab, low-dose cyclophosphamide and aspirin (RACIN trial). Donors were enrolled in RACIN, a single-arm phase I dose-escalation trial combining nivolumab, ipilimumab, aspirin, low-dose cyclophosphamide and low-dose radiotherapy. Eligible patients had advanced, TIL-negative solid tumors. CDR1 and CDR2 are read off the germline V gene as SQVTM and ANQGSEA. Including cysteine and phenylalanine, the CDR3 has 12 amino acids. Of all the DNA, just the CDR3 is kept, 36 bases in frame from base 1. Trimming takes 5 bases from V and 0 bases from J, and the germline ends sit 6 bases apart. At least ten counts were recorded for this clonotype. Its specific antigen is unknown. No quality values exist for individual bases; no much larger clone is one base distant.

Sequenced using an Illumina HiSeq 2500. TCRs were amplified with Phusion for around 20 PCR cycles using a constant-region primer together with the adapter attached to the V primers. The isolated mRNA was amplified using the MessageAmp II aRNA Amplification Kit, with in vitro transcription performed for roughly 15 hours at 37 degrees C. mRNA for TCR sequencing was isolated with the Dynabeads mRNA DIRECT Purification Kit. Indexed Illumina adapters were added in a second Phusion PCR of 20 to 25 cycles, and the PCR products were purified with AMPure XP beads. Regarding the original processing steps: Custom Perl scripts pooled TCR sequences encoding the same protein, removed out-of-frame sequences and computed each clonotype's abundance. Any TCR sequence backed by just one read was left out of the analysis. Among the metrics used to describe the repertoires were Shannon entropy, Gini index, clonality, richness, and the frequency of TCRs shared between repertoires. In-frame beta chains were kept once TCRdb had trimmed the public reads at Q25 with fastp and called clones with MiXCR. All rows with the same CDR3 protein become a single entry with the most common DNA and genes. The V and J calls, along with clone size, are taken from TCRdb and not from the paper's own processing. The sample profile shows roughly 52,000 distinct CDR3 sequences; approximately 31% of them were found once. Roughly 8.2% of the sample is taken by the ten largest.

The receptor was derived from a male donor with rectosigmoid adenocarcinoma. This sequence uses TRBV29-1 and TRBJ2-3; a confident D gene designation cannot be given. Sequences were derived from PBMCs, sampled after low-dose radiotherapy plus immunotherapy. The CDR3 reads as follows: CSVLDSTDTQYF. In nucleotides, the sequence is TGCAGCGTTCTCGACAGCACAGATACGCAGTATTTT.